This T cell receptor (beta chain) was profiled in a study of shared clonotypes between healthy human individuals. Findings and limits, study-wide: Some clonotypes were shared by all four sorted-subset donors, while others were not shared. The non-shared ones had lower generation probabilities than the shared ones. How much donors shared clonotypes was expected to be affected by sequencing depth.

To note about this clone: No antigen is known for it.

The length of the CDR3 is 15 residues. The germline V gene has CDR1 ENHRY and CDR2 SYGVKD. The V gene end was trimmed by 0 bases and the J gene end by 0 bases; junction bases not matched to a gene: 0. Original processing notes: Filtering was not the same, since immunoSEQ gave junction-only sequences without quality scores. Measured with immunoSEQ multiplex PCR; TCRdb has only the in-frame clones, and not every one. D and trimming come from the DNA, and the V and J calls and clone size come from that table. The sample lists about 2.4 million clones, over 85% occurring once. The sequence was collected from a man aged 18 to 29 in good health. The rearrangement uses TRBV10-3 and TRBJ2-3; 7 bases align to TRBD1. The specimen was naive CD4+ T cells sorted from blood. Noted subset: CD45RA+ positively selected. The CDR3 DNA is TGTGCCATCAGTGAGTCGGACAGGAGCACAGATACGCAGTATTTT. It is translated as CAISESDRSTDTQYF.